The rows below give T cell receptor beta chains drawn from one sample of a study of sequential checkpoint blockade in melanoma. Sequenced by immunoSEQ multiplex PCR; TCRdb stores in-frame clones only, minus some. Altogether some 35,000 clones are present, around nine tenths being singletons, with the ten largest covering under 15%. The sequencing used CD8+ T cells sorted from blood (inferred from file names), collected from a patient given nivolumab and ipilimumab in sequence. Source of these receptors: a human donor with melanoma. Both conserved end residues are part of each CDR3. D genes are given only for firm matches. Where a row states a size, it is once, few, many or the class of an expanded clone; other rows omit it.

D gene	clone size	J gene	V gene	CDR3 length	CDR3 protein	CDR3 DNA
TRBD1	NA	TRBJ1-6	TRBV27	16	CASSLSGQGYNSPLHF	TGTGCCAGCAGTTTATCCGGACAGGGGTATAATTCACCCCTCCACTTT
TRBD2	NA	TRBJ2-1	TRBV30	12	CAWSGLAGVEFF	TGTGCCTGGAGTGGACTAGCGGGAGTTGAGTTCTTC
NA	NA	TRBJ2-7	TRBV29-1	12	CSVLGKSHEQYF	TGCAGCGTTCTCGGGAAGTCTCACGAGCAGTACTTC
TRBD1	few	TRBJ2-7	TRBV14	15	CASSQMGQTTYEQYF	TGTGCCAGCAGCCAAATGGGACAGACCACCTACGAGCAGTACTTC
NA	NA	TRBJ1-2	TRBV19	17	CASTPTWGIGEGLGYTF	TGTGCCAGTACCCCAACCTGGGGGATAGGGGAGGGGCTTGGCTACACCTTC
TRBD1	NA	TRBJ2-5	TRBV4-1	15	CASSPGGTLQETQYF	TGCGCCAGCAGCCCAGGGGGTACACTCCAAGAGACCCAGTACTTC
NA	NA	TRBJ1-1	TRBV6-5	16	CASSFDQGYRSTEAFF	TGTGCCAGCAGTTTTGACCAGGGTTATCGTAGCACTGAAGCTTTCTTT
NA	NA	TRBJ2-1	TRBV9	15	CASSVEVSAYNEQFF	TGTGCCAGCAGCGTAGAGGTTAGCGCCTACAATGAGCAGTTCTTC
TRBD2	once	TRBJ2-3	TRBV5-6	14	CASSLAGGLDTQYF	TGTGCCAGCAGCTTAGCGGGAGGGTTAGATACGCAGTATTTT
NA	NA	TRBJ2-1	TRBV7-3	13	CASSLGSGGEQFF	TGTGCCAGCAGCCTAGGCTCGGGGGGCGAGCAGTTCTTC
NA	NA	TRBJ2-1	TRBV7-3	15	CASSLAGNSYNEQFF	TGTGCCAGCAGCTTAGCGGGGAACTCCTACAATGAGCAGTTCTTC
NA	NA	TRBJ2-2	TRBV19	15	CASTGPGGFPGELFF	TGTGCCAGTACGGGGCCAGGGGGGTTTCCCGGGGAGCTGTTTTTT
NA	NA	TRBJ2-3	TRBV5-1	16	CASSFTGSWSTDTQYF	TGCGCCAGCAGCTTTACAGGGTCTTGGAGCACAGATACGCAGTATTTT
NA	few	TRBJ2-7	TRBV6-6	14	CASSLLAATYEQYF	TGTGCCAGCAGTCTTCTTGCGGCGACCTACGAGCAGTACTTC